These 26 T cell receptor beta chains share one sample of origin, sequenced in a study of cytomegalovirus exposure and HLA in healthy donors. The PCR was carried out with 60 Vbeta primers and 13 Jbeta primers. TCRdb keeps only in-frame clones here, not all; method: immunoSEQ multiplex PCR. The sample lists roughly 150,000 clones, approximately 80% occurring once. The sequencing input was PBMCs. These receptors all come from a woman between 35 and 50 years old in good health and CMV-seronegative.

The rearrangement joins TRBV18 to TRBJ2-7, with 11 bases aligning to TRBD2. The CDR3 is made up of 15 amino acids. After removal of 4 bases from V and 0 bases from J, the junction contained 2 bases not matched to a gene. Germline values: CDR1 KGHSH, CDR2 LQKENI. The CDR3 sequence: CASSQTSGTSYEQYF. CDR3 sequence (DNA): TGTGCCAGCTCACAGACTAGCGGGACCTCCTACGAGCAGTACTTC.

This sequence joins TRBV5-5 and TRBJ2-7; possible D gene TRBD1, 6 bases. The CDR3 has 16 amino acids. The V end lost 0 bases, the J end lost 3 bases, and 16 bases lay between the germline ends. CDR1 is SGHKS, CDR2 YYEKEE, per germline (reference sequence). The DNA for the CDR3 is TGTGCCAGCAGCTTGGAGGACAGAAGCACCTTCTACGAGCAGTACTTC. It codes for CASSLEDRSTFYEQYF.

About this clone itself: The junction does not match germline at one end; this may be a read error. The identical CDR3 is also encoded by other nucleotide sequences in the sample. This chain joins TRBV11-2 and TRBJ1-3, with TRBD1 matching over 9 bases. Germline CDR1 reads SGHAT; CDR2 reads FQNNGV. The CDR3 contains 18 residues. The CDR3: CASSLRGTGGSSGNTIYF. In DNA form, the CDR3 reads TGTGCCAGCAGCTTAAGGGGTACAGGGGGCTCTTCTGGAAACACCATATACTTT.

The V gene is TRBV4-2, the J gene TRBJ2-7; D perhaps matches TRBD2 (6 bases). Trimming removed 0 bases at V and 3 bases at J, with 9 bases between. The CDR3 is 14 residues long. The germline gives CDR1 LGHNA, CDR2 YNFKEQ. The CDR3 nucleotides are TGTGCCAGCAGCCAAGATCAGGGAGGCTACGAGCAGTACTTC. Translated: CASSQDQGGYEQYF.

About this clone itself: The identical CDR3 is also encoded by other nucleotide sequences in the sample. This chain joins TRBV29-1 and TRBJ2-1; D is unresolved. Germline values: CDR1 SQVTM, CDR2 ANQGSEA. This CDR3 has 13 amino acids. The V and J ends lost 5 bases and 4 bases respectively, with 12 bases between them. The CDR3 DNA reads TGCAGCGTTACTACGAACGAATACAATGAGCAGTTCTTC. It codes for CSVTTNEYNEQFF.

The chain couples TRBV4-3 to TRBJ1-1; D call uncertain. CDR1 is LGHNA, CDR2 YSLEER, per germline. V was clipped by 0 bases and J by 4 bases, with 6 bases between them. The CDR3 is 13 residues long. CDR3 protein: CASSQDPGTEAFF. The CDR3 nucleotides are TGCGCCAGCAGCCAAGACCCCGGCACTGAAGCTTTCTTT.

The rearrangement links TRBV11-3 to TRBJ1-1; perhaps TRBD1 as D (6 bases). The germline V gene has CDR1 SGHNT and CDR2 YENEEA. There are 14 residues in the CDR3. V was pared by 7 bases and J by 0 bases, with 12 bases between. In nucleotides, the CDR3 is TGTGCCAGCACCGAGGGGGTAGTGAACACTGAAGCTTTCTTT. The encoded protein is CASTEGVVNTEAFF.

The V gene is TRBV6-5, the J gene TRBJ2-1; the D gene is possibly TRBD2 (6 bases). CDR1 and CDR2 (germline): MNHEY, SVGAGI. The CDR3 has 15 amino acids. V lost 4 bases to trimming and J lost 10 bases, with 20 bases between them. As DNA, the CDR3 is TGTGCCAGCAGTTCACTCGCGCGGTCTCGGGGGGAGCAGTTCTTC. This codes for CASSSLARSRGEQFF.

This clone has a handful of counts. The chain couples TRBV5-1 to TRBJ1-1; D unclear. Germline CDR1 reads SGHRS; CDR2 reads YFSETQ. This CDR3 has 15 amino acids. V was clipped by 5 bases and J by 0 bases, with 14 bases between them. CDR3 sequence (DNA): TGCGCCAGCAGTTTTAAGGGAGAATTGAACACTGAAGCTTTCTTT. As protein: CASSFKGELNTEAFF.

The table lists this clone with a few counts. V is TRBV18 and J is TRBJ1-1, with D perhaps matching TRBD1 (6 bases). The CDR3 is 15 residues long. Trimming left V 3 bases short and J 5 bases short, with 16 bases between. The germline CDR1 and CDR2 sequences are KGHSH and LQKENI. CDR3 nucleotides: TGTGCCAGCTCACCCAGACAGGCCCAGGGGACTGAAGCTTTCTTT. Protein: CASSPRQAQGTEAFF.

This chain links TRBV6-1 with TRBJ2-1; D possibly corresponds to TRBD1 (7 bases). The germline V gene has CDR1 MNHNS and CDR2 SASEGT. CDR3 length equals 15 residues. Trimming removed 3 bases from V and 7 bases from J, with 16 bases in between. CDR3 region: CASSDRRGQVNEQFF. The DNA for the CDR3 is TGTGCCAGCAGTGATAGGAGGGGGCAGGTAAATGAGCAGTTCTTC.

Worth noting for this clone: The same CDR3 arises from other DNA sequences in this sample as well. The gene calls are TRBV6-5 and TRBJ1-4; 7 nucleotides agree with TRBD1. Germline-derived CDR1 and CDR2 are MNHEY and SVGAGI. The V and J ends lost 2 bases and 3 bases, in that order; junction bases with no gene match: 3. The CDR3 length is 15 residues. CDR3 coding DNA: TGTGCCAGCAGTTACAGGGGGACAGCTAATGAAAAACTGTTTTTT. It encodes CASSYRGTANEKLFF.

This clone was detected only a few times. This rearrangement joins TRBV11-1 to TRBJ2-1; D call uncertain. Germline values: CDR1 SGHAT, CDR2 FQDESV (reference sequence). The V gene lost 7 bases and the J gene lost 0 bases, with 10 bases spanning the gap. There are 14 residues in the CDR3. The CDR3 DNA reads TGTGCCAGCAAAAAAGCGAACTCCTACAATGAGCAGTTCTTC. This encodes CASKKANSYNEQFF.

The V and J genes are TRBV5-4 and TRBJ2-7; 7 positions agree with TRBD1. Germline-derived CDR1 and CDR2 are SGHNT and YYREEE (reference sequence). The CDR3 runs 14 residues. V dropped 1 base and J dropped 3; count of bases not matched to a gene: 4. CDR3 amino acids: CASSLRDRNYEQYF. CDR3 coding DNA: TGTGCCAGCAGCTTGAGGGACAGAAACTACGAGCAGTACTTC.

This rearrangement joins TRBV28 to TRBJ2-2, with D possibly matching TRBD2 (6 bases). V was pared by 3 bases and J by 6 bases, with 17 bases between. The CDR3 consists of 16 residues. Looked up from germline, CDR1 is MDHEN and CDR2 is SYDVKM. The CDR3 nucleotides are TGTGCCAGCAGTTTGGGAGGAGCCGGGTTGGCCGGGGAGCTGTTTTTT. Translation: CASSLGGAGLAGELFF. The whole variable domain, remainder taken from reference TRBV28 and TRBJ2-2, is DVKVTQSSRYLVKRTGEKVFLECVQDMDHENMFWYRQDPGLGLRLIYFSYDVKMKEKGDIPEGYSVSREKKERFSLILESASTNQTSMYLCASSLGGAGLAGELFFGEGSRLTVL.

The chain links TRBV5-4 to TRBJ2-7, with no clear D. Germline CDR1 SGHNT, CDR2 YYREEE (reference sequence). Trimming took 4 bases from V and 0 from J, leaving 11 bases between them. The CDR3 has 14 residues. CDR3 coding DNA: TGTGCCAGCAGCCCTATGACACTCTCCTACGAGCAGTACTTC. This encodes CASSPMTLSYEQYF.

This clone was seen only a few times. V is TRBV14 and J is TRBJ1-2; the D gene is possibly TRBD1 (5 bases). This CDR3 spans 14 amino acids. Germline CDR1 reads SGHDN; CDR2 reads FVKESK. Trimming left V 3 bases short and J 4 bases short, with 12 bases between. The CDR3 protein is CASSQIDSRYGYTF. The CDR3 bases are TGTGCCAGCAGCCAGATCGACAGTCGCTATGGCTACACCTTC. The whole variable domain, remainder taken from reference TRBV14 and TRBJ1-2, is EAGVTQFPSHSVIEKGQTVTLRCDPISGHDNLYWYRRVMGKEIKFLLHFVKESKQDESGMPNNRFLAERTGGTYSTLKVQPAELEDSGVYFCASSQIDSRYGYTFGSGTRLTVV.

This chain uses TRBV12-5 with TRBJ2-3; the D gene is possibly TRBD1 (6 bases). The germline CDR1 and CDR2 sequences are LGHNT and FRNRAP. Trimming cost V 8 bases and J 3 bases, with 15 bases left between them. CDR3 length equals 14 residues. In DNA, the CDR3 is TGTGCTAGTTCGGGACAACCTCATACAGATACGCAGTATTTT. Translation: CASSGQPHTDTQYF.

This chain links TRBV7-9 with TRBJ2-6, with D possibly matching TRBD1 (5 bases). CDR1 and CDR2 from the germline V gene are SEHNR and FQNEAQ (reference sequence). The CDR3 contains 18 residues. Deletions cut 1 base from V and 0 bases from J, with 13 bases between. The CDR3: CASSLVRQTVSGANVLTF. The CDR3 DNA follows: TGTGCCAGCAGCTTAGTACGCCAGACAGTCTCTGGGGCCAACGTCCTGACTTTC.

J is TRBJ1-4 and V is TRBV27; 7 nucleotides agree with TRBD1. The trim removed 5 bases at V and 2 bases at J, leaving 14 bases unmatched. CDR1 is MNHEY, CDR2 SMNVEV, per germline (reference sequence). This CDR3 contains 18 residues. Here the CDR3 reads CASSVTPPGQTTNEKLFF. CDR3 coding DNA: TGTGCCAGCAGTGTTACCCCACCGGGACAGACGACTAATGAAAAACTGTTTTTT. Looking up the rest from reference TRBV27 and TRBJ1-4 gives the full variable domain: EAQVTQNPRYLITVTGKKLTVTCSQNMNHEYMSWYRQDPGLGLRQIYYSMNVEVTDKGDVPEGYKVSRKEKRNFPLILESPSPNQTSLYFCASSVTPPGQTTNEKLFFGSGTQLSVL.

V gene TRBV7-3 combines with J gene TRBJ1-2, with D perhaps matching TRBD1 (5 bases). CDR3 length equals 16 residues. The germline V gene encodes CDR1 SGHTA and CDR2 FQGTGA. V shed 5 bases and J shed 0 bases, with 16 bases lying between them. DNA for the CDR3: TGTGCCAGCAGCCGGGCAGGGTCCCCTTCTAACTATGGCTACACCTTC. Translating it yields CASSRAGSPSNYGYTF.

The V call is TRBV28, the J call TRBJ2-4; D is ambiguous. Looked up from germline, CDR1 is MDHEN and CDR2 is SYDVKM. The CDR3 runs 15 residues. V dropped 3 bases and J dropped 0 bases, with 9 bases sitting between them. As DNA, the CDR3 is TGTGCCAGCAGTTTTCAAGCGCTAGCCAAAAACATTCAGTACTTC. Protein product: CASSFQALAKNIQYF.

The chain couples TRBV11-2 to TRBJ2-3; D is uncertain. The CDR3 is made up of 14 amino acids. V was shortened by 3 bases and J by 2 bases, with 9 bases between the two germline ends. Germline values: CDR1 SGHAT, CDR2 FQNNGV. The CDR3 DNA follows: TGTGCCAGCAGCTTCTTGGCACCCACAGATACGCAGTATTTT. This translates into CASSFLAPTDTQYF.

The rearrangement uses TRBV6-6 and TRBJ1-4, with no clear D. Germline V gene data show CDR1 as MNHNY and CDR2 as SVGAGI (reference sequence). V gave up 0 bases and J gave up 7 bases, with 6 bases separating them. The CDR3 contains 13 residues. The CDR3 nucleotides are TGTGCCAGCAGTTACTCGTCCGTTGAAAAACTGTTTTTT. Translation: CASSYSSVEKLFF.

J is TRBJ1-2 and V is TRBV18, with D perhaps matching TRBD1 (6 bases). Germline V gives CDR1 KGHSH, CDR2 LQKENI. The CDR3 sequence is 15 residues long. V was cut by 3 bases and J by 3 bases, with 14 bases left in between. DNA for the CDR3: TGTGCCAGCTCACCCCCAACAGGGAGTGACTATGGCTACACCTTC. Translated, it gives CASSPPTGSDYGYTF.

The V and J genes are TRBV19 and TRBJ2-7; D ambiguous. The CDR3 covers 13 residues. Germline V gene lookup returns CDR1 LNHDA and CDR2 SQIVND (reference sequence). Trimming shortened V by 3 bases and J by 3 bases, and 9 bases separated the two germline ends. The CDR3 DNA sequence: TGTGCCAGTAGTATCGGCCCGGGCTACGAGCAGTACTTC. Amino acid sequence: CASSIGPGYEQYF. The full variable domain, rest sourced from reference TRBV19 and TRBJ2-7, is DGGITQSPKYLFRKEGQNVTLSCEQNLNHDAMYWYRQDPGQGLRLIYYSQIVNDFQKGDIAEGYSVSREKKESFPLTVTSAQKNPTAFYLCASSIGPGYEQYFGPGTRLTVT.